This TCR beta chain comes out of a study of cytotoxic CD8 clonotypes in ibrutinib-treated CLL. On this clone: Its target is unknown.

The CDR3 has 15 amino acids. Germline V lookup: CDR1 SEHNR, CDR2 FQNEAQ (reference sequence). V lost 4 bases and J 4 bases, leaving 16 bases between the germline ends. Sequencing used immunoSEQ multiplex PCR; TCRdb keeps in-frame clones, though not all of them. The data hold over 120,000 clones, with around 80% observed a single time. Study observations and caveats: Clonality correlated strongly with circulating CD8+ T cells and exceeded age-matched healthy donors at baseline.

This chain uses TRBV7-9 with TRBJ1-2, with D maybe TRBD1 (5 bases). The sequence was collected from a human donor with chronic lymphocytic leukemia. The starting material was PBMCs, obtained after 36 months of ibrutinib treatment. The CDR3: CASSSHQGFGYGYTF. The CDR3 region has the DNA TGTGCCAGCAGCTCACACCAGGGCTTCGGCTATGGCTACACCTTC.